The 20 T cell receptor beta chains listed next were all sequenced from one sample in a study of blood T cell repertoires in COVID-19. Generated by immunoSEQ multiplex PCR, the TCRdb table keeps only in-frame clones and is missing some. Of some 120,000 clones listed, around four fifths are singletons. Sequencing was performed on peripheral blood. The source is a human donor in a cohort sampled during active COVID-19.

Remarks on this clone: At the DNA level, this CDR3 is encoded by other sequences in the same sample as well. This chain uses TRBV4-2 with TRBJ1-2; possibly TRBD1 for D (6 bases). V lost 3 bases and J lost 0, with 8 bases in between. CDR1 is LGHNA, CDR2 YNFKEQ, per germline. This CDR3 has 14 amino acids. This chain's CDR3 is CASSHGQPNYGYTF. As DNA, the CDR3 is TGTGCCAGCAGCCACGGACAGCCTAACTATGGCTACACCTTC.

The chain is built from TRBV9 and TRBJ2-3; no clear D gene. The V gene lost 1 base and the J gene lost 6 bases, with 12 bases spanning the gap. Germline lookup yields CDR1 SGDLS and CDR2 YYNGEE. The CDR3 length is 14 residues. CDR3 nucleotides: TGTGCCAGCAGCGTATTTTCCTCACAGGATACGCAGTATTTT. Translating it yields CASSVFSSQDTQYF.

The chain links TRBV2 to TRBJ1-5; D may be TRBD1 (6 bases). CDR3 length equals 14 residues. CDR1 and CDR2 (germline): SNHLY, FYNNEI. Trimming removed 3 bases from V and 3 bases from J, with 9 bases in between. CDR3 sequence: CASSDRGANQPQHF. The CDR3 bases are TGTGCCAGCAGTGATCGGGGGGCCAATCAGCCCCAGCATTTT.

The genes are TRBV5-5 and TRBJ1-5; D possibly corresponds to TRBD1 (5 bases). Looked up from germline, CDR1 is SGHKS and CDR2 is YYEKEE (reference sequence). V gave up 4 bases and J gave up 6 bases, with 20 bases separating them. The CDR3 is 16 residues long. The CDR3 spells CASSRREGRFGQPQHF. The CDR3 DNA reads TGTGCCAGCAGCCGGCGCGAGGGGAGGTTCGGTCAGCCCCAGCATTTT. Using reference TRBV5-5 and TRBJ1-5 for the parts outside the CDR3, the full variable domain is DAGVTQSPTHLIKTRGQQVTLRCSPISGHKSVSWYQQVLGQGPQFIFQYYEKEERGRGNFPDRFSARQFPNYSSELNVNALLLGDSALYLCASSRREGRFGQPQHFGDGTRLSIL.

CDR3 sequence reads: CASSTQVFYEQYF. DNA of the CDR3: TGTGCCAGTAGTACACAGGTCTTTTACGAGCAGTACTTC. J is TRBJ2-7 and V is TRBV19; a weak D match, TRBD1 (5 bases). The CDR3 totals 13 residues. CDR1 is LNHDA and CDR2 is SQIVND in the germline V gene (reference sequence). Trimming shortened V by 4 bases and J by 4 bases, and 11 bases separated the two germline ends.

This clone was observed once. CDR3 region: CASSQTLWGGTGVTGELFF. Written as DNA, the CDR3 is TGCGCCAGCAGCCAGACCCTCTGGGGAGGGACAGGGGTCACCGGGGAGCTGTTTTTT. The chain joins TRBV4-1 to TRBJ2-2; 10 nucleotides agree with TRBD1. This CDR3 has 19 amino acids. CDR1 MGHRA and CDR2 YSYEKL come from the germline V gene. The V gene end was trimmed by 3 bases and the J gene end by 4 bases; junction bases not matched to a gene: 14.

There are a few counts of this clone. The rearrangement joins TRBV5-6 to TRBJ2-4; D is undetermined. The CDR3 has 18 residues. The V gene's germline CDR1 is SGHDT and CDR2 YYEEEE. V gave up 0 bases and J gave up 0 bases, with 16 bases separating them. CDR3 in amino acids: CASSLETGTLLAKNIQYF. CDR3 bases: TGTGCCAGCAGCTTGGAAACTGGTACCCTACTAGCCAAAAACATTCAGTACTTC.

The chain is built from TRBV21-1 and TRBJ1-2; no DNA check was done on the table's D call, TRBD1. TRBV21-1 is deemed a pseudogene. The CDR3 has 14 residues. CDR3 residues: CASSKGSTGCGYTF. The CDR3 DNA reads as TGTGCCAGCAGCAAAGGGTCCACAGGGTGTGGCTACACCTTC.

In this sample, this clone turned up a few times. In DNA form, the CDR3 reads TGTGCCAGCAGCTCCGGGACAGGGGGACAGCCCCAGCATTTT. This encodes CASSSGTGGQPQHF. This sequence joins TRBV5-5 and TRBJ1-5; 11 bases are a match to TRBD1. CDR3 length: 14 amino acids. V shed 3 bases, J shed 7 bases, and the junction held 3 bases outside the gene matches. Germline-derived CDR1 and CDR2 are SGHKS and YYEKEE (reference sequence).

This clone has just one count. The chain combines TRBV24-1 with TRBJ1-2; a weak D match, TRBD1 (6 bases). Germline V gene data show CDR1 as KGHDR and CDR2 as SFDVKD. The CDR3 has 17 amino acids. V gave up 1 base and J gave up 0 bases, with 14 bases separating them. The CDR3 loop is CATSDFAQGISNYGYTF. CDR3 nucleotide sequence: TGTGCCACCAGTGATTTCGCACAGGGAATATCTAACTATGGCTACACCTTC.

The chain uses TRBV12-3 or TRBV12-4 and TRBJ1-1, with 8 bases fitting TRBD1. Unmatched junction bases numbered 5, after V lost 8 bases and J lost 3 bases. CDR3 size: 13 residues. This CDR3 is CASLRQGHTEAFF. The CDR3 coding sequence is TGTGCCAGCCTGAGACAGGGGCACACTGAAGCTTTCTTT.

The chain uses TRBV7-9 and TRBJ2-4; perhaps TRBD2 as D (6 bases). V dropped 3 bases and J dropped 6 bases, with 9 bases sitting between them. The germline gives CDR1 SEHNR, CDR2 FQNEAQ (reference sequence). The CDR3 is made up of 13 amino acids. CDR3 in DNA: TGTGCCAGCAGCTTTAGCGGACCAAACATTCAGTACTTC. It codes for CASSFSGPNIQYF. The entire variable domain, with the rest obtained from reference TRBV7-9 and TRBJ2-4, is as follows: DTGVSQNPRHKITKRGQNVTFRCDPISEHNRLYWYRQTLGQGPEFLTYFQNEAQLEKSRLLSDRFSAERPKGSFSTLEIQRTEQGDSAMYLCASSFSGPNIQYFGAGTRLSVL.

The rearrangement uses TRBV4-2 and TRBJ2-2; a weak D match, TRBD2 (5 bases). Trimming left V 0 bases short and J 5 bases short, with 13 bases between. The CDR3 consists of 16 residues. Germline-derived CDR1 and CDR2 are LGHNA and YNFKEQ. CDR3 coding DNA: TGTGCCAGCAGCCAAGATCTCGGGTCGGGGACCGGGGAGCTGTTTTTT. It specifies CASSQDLGSGTGELFF.

The rearrangement links TRBV19 to TRBJ2-2, with 9 bases fitting TRBD1. V was clipped by 5 bases and J by 5 bases; unmatched bases: 15. In germline, CDR1 is LNHDA, CDR2 SQIVND (reference sequence). CDR3 length: 18 residues. DNA for the CDR3: TGTGCCAGTAGTCCCGCTCCCGACAGGGGGGGACGGACCGGGGAGCTGTTTTTT. Translated: CASSPAPDRGGRTGELFF.

J is TRBJ1-5 and V is TRBV6-2 or TRBV6-3; possible D gene TRBD1, 6 bases. Germline V gene data show CDR1 as MNHEY and CDR2 as SVGEGT. V was pared by 2 bases and J by 9 bases, with 20 bases between. The CDR3 extends over 16 amino acids. Here the CDR3 reads CASSYIWGQEYGPQHF. The CDR3 nucleotides are TGTGCCAGCAGTTACATTTGGGGGCAAGAATACGGGCCCCAGCATTTT.

This clone has a handful of counts. The chain recombines TRBV5-1 with TRBJ2-7, with 7 bases fitting TRBD1. Germline CDR1 SGHRS, CDR2 YFSETQ. Unmatched junction bases numbered 6, after V lost 2 bases and J lost 4 bases. The CDR3 contains 14 residues. The CDR3 loop reads CASSFEGARYEQYF. The CDR3 DNA reads TGCGCCAGCAGCTTTGAGGGGGCAAGGTACGAGCAGTACTTC. Full variable domain (rest looked up from reference TRBV5-1 and TRBJ2-7): KAGVTQTPRYLIKTRGQQVTLSCSPISGHRSVSWYQQTPGQGLQFLFEYFSETQRNKGNFPGRFSGRQFSNSRSEMNVSTLELGDSALYLCASSFEGARYEQYFGPGTRLTVT.

This clone was observed a handful of times. This rearrangement joins TRBV7-9 to TRBJ1-1; D is ambiguous. The CDR3 contains 12 residues. The V end lost 3 bases, the J end lost 1 base, and 3 bases lay between the germline ends. Per the germline V gene, CDR1 is SEHNR and CDR2 is FQNEAQ (reference sequence). CDR3 DNA sequence: TGTGCCAGCAGCTTTCAGAACACTGAAGCTTTCTTT. It encodes CASSFQNTEAFF.

This rearrangement joins TRBV11-3 to TRBJ1-1; no clear D. Germline-derived CDR1 and CDR2 are SGHNT and YENEEA. Deletions cut 6 bases from V and 4 bases from J, with 15 bases between. The CDR3 has 14 residues. The CDR3 DNA follows: TGTGCCAGCAGTCGAGGCTCGCCGGGCACTGAAGCTTTCTTT. Residues: CASSRGSPGTEAFF.

The J gene is TRBJ2-3, the V gene TRBV5-1; perhaps TRBD2 as D (5 bases). This CDR3 has 13 residues. CDR1 and CDR2 (germline): SGHRS, YFSETQ. Trimming took 5 bases from V and 0 from J, leaving 7 bases between them. The CDR3 is CASREGSTDTQYF. The CDR3 region has the DNA TGCGCCAGCAGAGAGGGAAGCACAGATACGCAGTATTTT.

This rearrangement joins TRBV25-1 to TRBJ1-2, with 8 bases that match TRBD1. This CDR3 is 17 amino acids long. The germline V gene encodes CDR1 MGHDK and CDR2 SYGVNS. With V trimmed by 0 bases and J by 6 bases, 12 bases remained unmatched. The CDR3 region is CASSEYGRTGNFNGYTF. In DNA form, the CDR3 reads TGTGCCAGCAGTGAATACGGGCGGACAGGGAATTTCAATGGCTACACCTTC.